These 21 T cell receptor beta chains originate from one sample sequenced in a study of multiple sclerosis patients with progressive multifocal leukoencephalopathy. Libraries were prepared by immunoSEQ multiplex PCR; TCRdb keeps only in-frame clonotypes and omits some of them. The sample includes 31,000 or so clones, about 91% of them seen just once. As for time point: time of PML onset. The sequencing used PBMCs, collected from a patient treated with natalizumab. The receptors derive from a woman aged 40-49 years with progressive multifocal leukoencephalopathy.

The rearrangement uses TRBV7-2 and TRBJ2-7, with D unresolved. Germline V lookup: CDR1 SGHTA, CDR2 FQGNSA. V was shortened by 5 bases and J by 3 bases, with 5 bases between the two germline ends. The CDR3 length is 11 residues. The CDR3 region has the DNA TGTGCCAGCAGCCTCTACTACGAGCAGTACTTC. It specifies CASSLYYEQYF.

The chain joins TRBV4-2 to TRBJ2-1, with 8 nucleotides matching TRBD2. The length of the CDR3 is 16 residues. The germline CDR1 and CDR2 sequences are LGHNA and YNFKEQ. Trimming at V came to 2 bases and at J to 4 bases, leaving 7 bases not matched to a gene. The CDR3 loop reads CASSQSGLGDYNEQFF. Here the CDR3 DNA reads TGTGCCAGCAGCCAATCGGGACTAGGGGATTACAATGAGCAGTTCTTC.

The rearrangement uses TRBV30 and TRBJ1-1, with D possibly matching TRBD1 (5 bases). Trimming took off 0 bases at V and 8 bases at J, with 16 bases between the two ends. The CDR3 has 14 residues. Germline V lookup: CDR1 GTSNPN, CDR2 SVGIG (reference sequence). CDR3 sequence reads: CAWSVRGLVSEAFF. CDR3 nucleotide sequence: TGTGCCTGGAGTGTAAGGGGTCTGGTGTCGGAAGCTTTCTTT.

The V gene is TRBV18, the J gene TRBJ2-5, with a tentative D call TRBD2 (6 bases). The assigned J gene may be wrong: the sequence end matches TRBJ2-7 better. Germline CDR1 and CDR2: KGHSH and LQKENI. CDR3 length equals 15 residues. The CDR3 loop is CASSPSGRDGTEQYF. Here the CDR3 DNA reads TGTGCCAGCTCACCATCCGGGCGGGACGGGACCGAGCAGTACTTC.

This chain connects TRBV29-1 to TRBJ2-1; D remains unclear. V lost 5 bases, J lost 5 bases, and 4 bases lay in between. The germline CDR1 and CDR2 sequences are SQVTM and ANQGSEA. The CDR3 is 10 amino acids. CDR3 sequence (DNA): TGCAGCGTTAAGCACAATGAGCAGTTCTTC. Its protein is CSVKHNEQFF.

The chain carries TRBV9 and TRBJ2-5; D is unclear. V was shortened by 0 bases and J by 5 bases, with 17 bases between the two germline ends. Germline-derived CDR1 and CDR2 are SGDLS and YYNGEE. The CDR3 is made up of 16 amino acids. The CDR3, as DNA: TGTGCCAGCAGCGTAGAAGGGTCGGGCCCCATGGAGACCCAGTACTTC. It yields the protein CASSVEGSGPMETQYF.

The chain recombines TRBV6-1 with TRBJ1-2, with D perhaps matching TRBD1 (5 bases). Germline CDR1 and CDR2: MNHNS and SASEGT. Trimming pared 6 bases from V and 6 bases from J, leaving 14 bases between. The CDR3 totals 13 residues. The DNA of the CDR3 is TGTGCCAGCAGCCTAGAGGGGCGCGATGGCTACACCTTC. Protein: CASSLEGRDGYTF.

The chain carries TRBV2 and TRBJ1-3; D gene ambiguous. Trimming shortened V by 2 bases and J by 0 bases, and 8 bases separated the two germline ends. The germline CDR1 and CDR2 sequences are SNHLY and FYNNEI. The CDR3 covers 15 residues. The CDR3 region has the DNA TGTGCCAGCAGTGAACAGACCCGCTCTGGAAACACCATATATTTT. It yields the protein CASSEQTRSGNTIYF.

This chain connects TRBV28 to TRBJ2-7; D possibly corresponds to TRBD2 (6 bases). Germline V gene lookup returns CDR1 MDHEN and CDR2 SYDVKM. The CDR3 loop spans 14 amino acids. Trimming stripped 2 bases from V and 1 base from J, with 9 bases between. In DNA form, the CDR3 reads TGTGCCAGCAGTTTACGACTAGATTCCTACGAGCAGTACTTC. It specifies CASSLRLDSYEQYF. Together with reference TRBV28 and TRBJ2-7, the CDR3 gives the full variable domain: DVKVTQSSRYLVKRTGEKVFLECVQDMDHENMFWYRQDPGLGLRLIYFSYDVKMKEKGDIPEGYSVSREKKERFSLILESASTNQTSMYLCASSLRLDSYEQYFGPGTRLTVT.

V is TRBV30 and J is TRBJ1-5, with a tentative D call TRBD1 (5 bases). The germline V gene encodes CDR1 GTSNPN and CDR2 SVGIG (reference sequence). Deletions cut 2 bases from V and 8 bases from J, with 13 bases between. The CDR3 covers 13 residues. The CDR3 nucleotides are TGTGCCTGGAGTAAGGGGCTTGGGAAGCCCCAGCATTTT. It encodes CAWSKGLGKPQHF.

This chain joins TRBV4-1 and TRBJ2-3, with D perhaps matching TRBD1 (7 bases). V lost 4 bases and J 4 bases, leaving 15 bases between the germline ends. CDR1 is MGHRA and CDR2 is YSYEKL in the germline V gene. The CDR3 sequence is 15 residues long. In nucleotides, the CDR3 is TGCGCCAGCAGCCCGCGACAGGGCGGGGCAGATACGCAGTATTTT. Translated, it gives CASSPRQGGADTQYF.

This clone was observed a single time. The chain employs TRBV6-6 and TRBJ1-5, with D unresolved. The V gene lost 2 bases and the J gene lost 2 bases, with 7 bases spanning the gap. Germline CDR1 MNHNY, CDR2 SVGAGI (reference sequence). There are 14 residues in the CDR3. CDR3 loop: CASSYVTGNQPQHF. CDR3 coding DNA: TGTGCCAGCAGTTACGTAACAGGCAATCAGCCCCAGCATTTT.

Details on this clone: At one boundary the junction diverges from the germline segment, which might be a read error. The genes are TRBV7-6 and TRBJ1-4; no firm D call. The CDR3 is 16 amino acids. The germline V gene encodes CDR1 SGHVS and CDR2 FNYEAQ. The CDR3 region is CASSLGRARNNEKLFF. The CDR3 coding sequence is TGTGCCAGCAGTTTAGGGCGAGCGCGTAATAATGAAAAACTGTTTTTT.

The chain couples TRBV11-2 to TRBJ1-5, with a possible D match to TRBD1 (5 bases). This CDR3 contains 14 residues. Trimming shortened V by 8 bases and J by 4 bases, and 15 bases separated the two germline ends. The germline V gene has CDR1 SGHAT and CDR2 FQNNGV. CDR3 in DNA: TGTGCCAGCGGATTTCCCGGGGCAAATCAGCCCCAGCATTTT. Protein: CASGFPGANQPQHF.

The chain is built from TRBV7-2 and TRBJ2-7, with no clear D. Deletions cut 3 bases from V and 7 bases from J, with 10 bases between. CDR1 SGHTA and CDR2 FQGNSA come from the germline V gene. The CDR3 has 12 residues. CDR3 residues: CASSFRYGEQYF. The CDR3 DNA is TGTGCCAGCAGCTTTAGATACGGGGAGCAGTACTTC.

This clone occurred once. The V and J genes are TRBV6-5 and TRBJ1-5; no firm D call. The V and J ends lost 4 bases and 0 bases respectively, with 10 bases between them. The V gene's germline CDR1 is MNHEY and CDR2 SVGAGI. The CDR3 loop spans 15 amino acids. The CDR3 DNA sequence: TGTGCCAGCAGTTTGGACGGACGTAGCAATCAGCCCCAGCATTTT. Its protein product is CASSLDGRSNQPQHF.

In its sample, this clone was seen a few times. V usage is TRBV10-1 and J usage is TRBJ2-7; D call uncertain. V lost 6 bases and J 4 bases, leaving 10 bases between the germline ends. The CDR3 loop spans 12 amino acids. Per the germline V gene, CDR1 is WNHNN and CDR2 is SYGVQD (reference sequence). The CDR3, as DNA: TGCGCCAGCAGCTCCACTGGGTACGAGCAGTACTTC. It yields the protein CASSSTGYEQYF.

V gene TRBV2 combines with J gene TRBJ2-7; D is possibly TRBD1 or TRBD2 (5 bases each). The germline gives CDR1 SNHLY, CDR2 FYNNEI. V lost 11 bases and J 0 bases, leaving 17 bases between the germline ends. This CDR3 is 14 amino acids long. The CDR3 DNA reads TGTGCCGGGAACCGGGACCGGAGCTCCTACGAGCAGTACTTC. Protein product: CAGNRDRSSYEQYF.

The genes are TRBV5-1 and TRBJ2-1; D is undetermined. The ends were cut back, 1 base at V and 0 bases at J, with 11 bases in the middle. Germline CDR1 and CDR2: SGHRS and YFSETQ. The CDR3 runs 16 residues. The CDR3, as DNA: TGCGCCAGCAGCTTGACCCGGATAGCCTCCTACAATGAGCAGTTCTTC. This gives the protein CASSLTRIASYNEQFF.

The CDR3 protein is CASSEGTGSYEQYF. The CDR3 DNA reads as TGTGCCAGCAGTGAAGGGACAGGGTCCTACGAGCAGTACTTC. V is TRBV6-4 and J is TRBJ2-7, with 9 bases lining up with TRBD1. The V gene's germline CDR1 is MRHNA and CDR2 SNTAGT. Unmatched junction bases numbered 1, after V lost 3 bases and J lost 1 base. The CDR3 extends over 14 amino acids.

This clone was observed a single time. V gene TRBV19 combines with J gene TRBJ1-2; possibly TRBD1 for D (5 bases). The germline V gene has CDR1 LNHDA and CDR2 SQIVND (reference sequence). V shed 6 bases and J shed 7 bases, with 18 bases lying between them. The CDR3 is made up of 14 amino acids. CDR3 sequence: CASRDTGNRGGYTF. Here the CDR3 DNA reads TGTGCCAGTAGGGACACAGGCAATCGCGGTGGCTACACCTTC. The full variable domain, its missing parts supplied by reference TRBV19 and TRBJ1-2, is DGGITQSPKYLFRKEGQNVTLSCEQNLNHDAMYWYRQDPGQGLRLIYYSQIVNDFQKGDIAEGYSVSREKKESFPLTVTSAQKNPTAFYLCASRDTGNRGGYTFGSGTRLTVV.